Shown below are 25 T cell receptor beta chains from a single sample sequenced in a study of blood T cell repertoires in COVID-19. TCRdb's table, derived via immunoSEQ multiplex PCR, lists solely in-frame clones and lacks some. The sample has hundreds of thousands of clones, 65% to 85% seen once. Input material: peripheral blood. Receptors were obtained from a woman younger than 45 with COVID-19, enrolled during active disease.

The chain employs TRBV9 and TRBJ2-1, with 7 bases identical to TRBD2. Germline CDR1 is SGDLS and CDR2 is YYNGEE. V dropped 3 bases and J dropped 2; count of bases not matched to a gene: 5. This CDR3 comprises 15 residues. The DNA of the CDR3 is TGTGCCAGCAGCGCAGGACTAGTAGCCTACAATGAGCAGTTCTTC. Translating gives CASSAGLVAYNEQFF.

V gene TRBV5-5 combines with J gene TRBJ1-3; 7 nucleotides agree with TRBD1. Germline V CDR1 and CDR2: SGHKS, YYEKEE (reference sequence). J gave up 0 bases and V 0 bases, and 3 bases lay outside the gene matches. CDR3 length: 16 residues. CDR3 region: CASSLAAGGSGNTIYF. Here the CDR3 DNA reads TGTGCCAGCAGCTTGGCGGCAGGGGGCTCTGGAAACACCATATATTTT.

This chain connects TRBV4-2 to TRBJ2-2, with 8 bases lining up with TRBD2. The germline CDR1 and CDR2 sequences are LGHNA and YNFKEQ. The CDR3 is made up of 16 amino acids. Trimming took 1 base from V and 6 from J; bases not matched to a gene: 7. The CDR3 sequence is CASSQGSGTQSGELFF. Here the CDR3 DNA reads TGTGCCAGCAGCCAAGGTAGCGGGACCCAGTCCGGGGAGCTGTTTTTT.

The chain carries TRBV5-1 and TRBJ2-3; 10 bases line up with TRBD1. The CDR3 is made up of 15 amino acids. V lost 4 bases, J lost 6 bases, and 8 bases stayed unmatched. Germline-derived CDR1 and CDR2 are SGHRS and YFSETQ. Here the CDR3 reads CASSKGQGQGDTQYF. The CDR3 coding sequence is TGCGCCAGCAGCAAGGGACAGGGGCAAGGGGATACGCAGTATTTT.

The chain has TRBV28 and TRBJ1-2; possibly TRBD1 for D (5 bases). The V end lost 7 bases, the J end lost 4 bases, and 19 bases lay between the germline ends. Germline-derived CDR1 and CDR2 are MDHEN and SYDVKM. The CDR3 sequence is 15 residues long. As DNA, the CDR3 is TGTGCCAGCATTATGGGGGGGGAGGTACGCTATGGCTACACCTTC. It translates to CASIMGGEVRYGYTF.

To note about this clone: Other DNA sequences in the same sample also yield this CDR3. The V call is TRBV5-1, the J call TRBJ2-7; D is ambiguous. Germline lookup yields CDR1 SGHRS and CDR2 YFSETQ. Trimming left V 0 bases short and J 2 bases short, with 9 bases between. This CDR3 has 14 residues. DNA for the CDR3: TGCGCCAGCAGCTTGGTCGGCGGTACCTACGAGCAGTACTTC. Translating it yields CASSLVGGTYEQYF.

The rearrangement uses TRBV29-1 and TRBJ2-3; 9 bases are shared with TRBD2. This CDR3 is 15 amino acids long. V lost 0 bases, J lost 1 base, and 2 bases stayed unmatched. From germline, CDR1 is SQVTM and CDR2 ANQGSEA. CDR3 region: CSVEDERGGTDTQYF. The CDR3 DNA reads as TGCAGCGTTGAAGATGAGCGGGGGGGCACAGATACGCAGTATTTT.

The V and J genes are TRBV11-3 and TRBJ2-1; 10 bases match TRBD1. The germline V gene encodes CDR1 SGHNT and CDR2 YENEEA. The CDR3 spans 15 residues. The V and J ends lost 5 bases and 3 bases, in that order; junction bases with no gene match: 4. The CDR3, as DNA: TGTGCCAGCAGCGCGGGACAGGGGAGCTACAATGAGCAGTTCTTC. This codes for CASSAGQGSYNEQFF.

The chain carries TRBV6-2 or TRBV6-3 and TRBJ2-7; possible D gene TRBD2, 5 bases. This CDR3 region has 14 residues. Germline loops: CDR1 MNHEY, CDR2 SVGEGT. With 4 bases removed from V and 1 base from J, the gap between germline ends came to 11 bases. The CDR3 loop reads CASSFGILSYEQYF. CDR3 sequence (DNA): TGTGCCAGCAGTTTCGGGATCCTTTCCTACGAGCAGTACTTC.

The chain is built from TRBV30 and TRBJ2-3, with TRBD2 matching over 8 bases. In germline, CDR1 is GTSNPN, CDR2 SVGIG (reference sequence). The CDR3 consists of 14 residues. Trimming took 8 bases from V and 4 from J; bases not matched to a gene: 11. CDR3 coding DNA: TGTGCCGTTCTCGGGGGGGTAAGAGCAGATACGCAGTATTTT. This translates into CAVLGGVRADTQYF.

The gene calls are TRBV7-3 and TRBJ2-1; TRBD2 matches 7 bases. Trimming took 3 bases from V and 5 from J; bases not matched to a gene: 1. In germline, CDR1 is SGHTA, CDR2 FQGTGA. The length of the CDR3 is 13 residues. CDR3 in amino acids: CASSFGTNNEQFF. In DNA form, the CDR3 reads TGTGCCAGCAGCTTCGGGACTAACAATGAGCAGTTCTTC.

This clone was picked up many times. The chain combines TRBV28 with TRBJ1-1, with unresolved D. Trimming pared 3 bases from V and 6 bases from J, leaving 14 bases between. Per the germline V gene, CDR1 is MDHEN and CDR2 is SYDVKM. This CDR3 is built from 14 residues. The DNA of the CDR3 is TGTGCCAGCAGTTTGGCAGGATTAAATTCTGAAGCTTTCTTT. It specifies CASSLAGLNSEAFF.

The V call is TRBV25-1, the J call TRBJ1-1, with a possible D match to TRBD1 (6 bases). CDR1 is MGHDK and CDR2 is SYGVNS in the germline V gene. The CDR3 extends over 13 amino acids. V lost 7 bases to trimming and J lost 0 bases, with 9 bases between them. CDR3 coding DNA: TGTGCCAGCAATGGACAGATGAACACTGAAGCTTTCTTT. It translates to CASNGQMNTEAFF. The full variable domain, with the rest looked up from reference TRBV25-1 and TRBJ1-1, is EADIYQTPRYLVIGTGKKITLECSQTMGHDKMYWYQQDPGMELHLIHYSYGVNSTEKGDLSSESTVSRIRTEHFPLTLESARPSHTSQYLCASNGQMNTEAFFGQGTRLTVV.

V usage is TRBV5-1 and J usage is TRBJ2-1; weak D call: TRBD2 (5 bases). Trimming took 0 bases from V and 6 from J, leaving 10 bases between them. The V gene's germline CDR1 is SGHRS and CDR2 YFSETQ. The CDR3 totals 14 residues. CDR3 coding DNA: TGCGCCAGCAGCTTGGAGACTAAGACCAATGAGCAGTTCTTC. It codes for CASSLETKTNEQFF.

This rearrangement joins TRBV7-2 to TRBJ2-7; maybe TRBD1 (5 bases). V was clipped by 5 bases and J by 3 bases, with 14 bases between them. The length of the CDR3 is 14 residues. Germline CDR1 is SGHTA and CDR2 is FQGNSA. CDR3 sequence reads: CASSGARVDYEQYF. Written as DNA, the CDR3 is TGTGCCAGCAGCGGGGCCAGGGTGGACTACGAGCAGTACTTC. Supplemented by reference TRBV7-2 and TRBJ2-7, the full variable domain reads GAGVSQSPSNKVTEKGKDVELRCDPISGHTALYWYRQSLGQGLEFLIYFQGNSAPDKSGLPSDRFSAERTGGSVSTLTIQRTQQEDSAVYLCASSGARVDYEQYFGPGTRLTVT.

The chain carries TRBV19 and TRBJ1-5; TRBD1 might be the D (6 bases). Germline V gives CDR1 LNHDA, CDR2 SQIVND (reference sequence). V lost 6 bases and J lost 1, with 16 bases in between. This CDR3 is 16 amino acids long. Here the CDR3 reads CASSVTRGKSNQPQHF. Written as DNA, the CDR3 is TGTGCCAGTAGCGTCACTAGGGGGAAAAGCAATCAGCCCCAGCATTTT.

To note about this clone: The sample contains more than one DNA sequence encoding this CDR3. The V gene is TRBV6-5, the J gene TRBJ1-1, with 7 bases identical to TRBD1. V lost 2 bases, J lost 2 bases, and 2 bases stayed unmatched. The CDR3 contains 14 residues. Germline CDR1 MNHEY, CDR2 SVGAGI. CDR3 in DNA: TGTGCCAGCAGTTACGAAGGGGGCAACACTGAAGCTTTCTTT. It is translated as CASSYEGGNTEAFF.

This sequence joins TRBV5-4 and TRBJ2-1; 7 nucleotides line up with TRBD2. The germline gives CDR1 SGHNT, CDR2 YYREEE (reference sequence). This CDR3 contains 18 residues. The V segment lost 1 base and the J segment 9 bases; nucleotides outside the gene matches: 19. This CDR3 reads CASSLRRIARDYESEQFF. The DNA for the CDR3 is TGTGCCAGCAGCTTGAGACGGATTGCCAGGGACTACGAAAGTGAGCAGTTCTTC.

In its sample, this clone was seen once. CDR3 amino acids: CASSLGRSVRGYTF. The DNA of the CDR3 is TGTGCCAGCAGCTTAGGTCGGTCGGTTCGTGGCTACACCTTC. The gene calls are TRBV13 and TRBJ1-2; D is uncertain. V lost 0 bases and J 7 bases, leaving 12 bases between the germline ends. Germline CDR1 and CDR2: PRHDT and FYEKMQ (reference sequence). The CDR3 is 14 residues long.

This clone was seen ten or more times. The J gene is TRBJ1-6, the V gene TRBV30; tentative D call: TRBD1 (6 bases). V was cut by 4 bases and J by 7 bases, with 14 bases left in between. This CDR3 comprises 14 residues. Germline V gene data show CDR1 as GTSNPN and CDR2 as SVGIG (reference sequence). The DNA for the CDR3 is TGTGCCTGGAACTTACAGGGTAGGAATTCACCCCTCCACTTT. As protein: CAWNLQGRNSPLHF.

The genes are TRBV19 and TRBJ2-7; no firm D call. V dropped 2 bases and J dropped 0 bases, with 11 bases sitting between them. CDR3 size: 15 residues. Germline V CDR1 and CDR2: LNHDA, SQIVND (reference sequence). The CDR3 sequence is CASSIKAISSYEQYF. The CDR3 DNA reads TGTGCCAGTAGTATAAAAGCGATCAGCTCCTACGAGCAGTACTTC.

The rearrangement links TRBV7-2 to TRBJ2-7, with 7 bases aligning to TRBD1. CDR3 size: 17 residues. Germline V gives CDR1 SGHTA, CDR2 FQGNSA. With V trimmed by 3 bases and J by 0 bases, 11 bases remained unmatched. DNA of the CDR3: TGTGCCAGCAGCTTCTTGACCTTCAGACAGGGCTCCTACGAGCAGTACTTC. The encoded protein is CASSFLTFRQGSYEQYF. Full variable domain (remainder filled in from reference TRBV7-2 and TRBJ2-7): GAGVSQSPSNKVTEKGKDVELRCDPISGHTALYWYRQSLGQGLEFLIYFQGNSAPDKSGLPSDRFSAERTGGSVSTLTIQRTQQEDSAVYLCASSFLTFRQGSYEQYFGPGTRLTVT.

The J gene is TRBJ1-2, the V gene TRBV30, with 7 bases that match TRBD1. The germline CDR1 and CDR2 sequences are GTSNPN and SVGIG (reference sequence). This CDR3 has 16 amino acids. Trimming took 0 bases from V and 1 from J; bases not matched to a gene: 8. CDR3 protein: CAWSVQGTLFNYGYTF. The CDR3 DNA sequence: TGTGCCTGGAGTGTACAGGGGACGCTTTTTAACTATGGCTACACCTTC.

J is TRBJ2-1 and V is TRBV6-2 or TRBV6-3; 12 bases agree with TRBD2. This CDR3 comprises 15 residues. The V gene's germline CDR1 is MNHEY and CDR2 SVGEGT. The trim removed 5 bases at V and 8 bases at J, leaving 7 bases unmatched. CDR3 amino acids: CASSRTSGESDEQFF. In nucleotides, the CDR3 is TGTGCCAGCAGTCGGACTAGCGGGGAGTCGGATGAGCAGTTCTTC.

V gene TRBV5-4 combines with J gene TRBJ2-1; tentatively, D is TRBD2 (6 bases). V was cut by 3 bases and J by 3 bases, with 13 bases left in between. This CDR3 comprises 15 residues. Germline values: CDR1 SGHNT, CDR2 YYREEE (reference sequence). This CDR3 is CASSSRSGFYNEQFF. The DNA of the CDR3 is TGTGCCAGCAGCTCAAGGAGCGGGTTCTACAATGAGCAGTTCTTC.